This is a list of T cell receptor beta chains from one sample in a study of beta chain features in type 1 diabetes. Using immunoSEQ multiplex PCR, the repertoire was profiled, and TCRdb retains in-frame clones only, with some absent. The sample holds under 800,000 clones, around 15% seen once. The sample consisted of naive CD4+ T cells from blood. Every receptor here comes from a man younger than 30 in good health. CDR3s include the opening cysteine and the closing phenylalanine or tryptophan. D genes are given only for firm matches. Rows may omit the clone size; those that give it use once, few, many or a size class.

>few|TRBJ2-3|TRBV28|TRBD2
TGTGCCAGCAGACCAGCGGGAGAGACAGATACGCAGTATTTT
CASRPAGETDTQYF
>few|TRBJ2-1|TRBV29-1|TRBD2
TGCAGCGGGGGGGAGATGCTAAGCGTAGCGGGAGTTCGGAATGAGCAGTTCTTC
CSGGEMLSVAGVRNEQFF
>-|TRBJ1-2|TRBV7-2|-
TGTGCCAGCAGCTTGGACTTCTATGGCTACACCTTC
CASSLDFYGYTF
>few|TRBJ2-6|TRBV2|-
TGTGCCAGCAGGAGCTCTGGGGCCAACGTCCTGACTTTC
CASRSSGANVLTF
>-|TRBJ1-5|TRBV19|-
TGTGCCAGTAGTCTCTGGACAGTCAGCAATCAGCCCCAGCATTTT
CASSLWTVSNQPQHF
>few|TRBJ2-5|TRBV28|-
TGTGCCATCGGGGACCCTCAAGAGACCCAGTACTTC
CAIGDPQETQYF
>-|TRBJ2-2|TRBV5-1|TRBD1
TGCGCCAGCAGCTCTCCCGGGACAGGGGGCACCGGGGAGCTGTTTTTT
CASSSPGTGGTGELFF
>-|TRBJ2-5|TRBV2|TRBD1
TGTGCCAGCAGTGGGGACAGTGGGGAGACCCAGTACTTC
CASSGDSGETQYF
>few|TRBJ2-5|TRBV7-6|-
TGTGCCAGCAGCTCCAGTCTGACCCAGTACTTC
CASSSSLTQYF
>-|TRBJ2-1|TRBV25-1|-
TGTGCCAGCAGTGCTGAGTCACGGCCCGTCCCCCCGCAGTTCTTC
CASSAESRPVPPQFF
>-|TRBJ2-5|TRBV6-1|-
TGTGCCAGCAGTGATATCTCGCGGACCCAAGAGACCCAGTACTTC
CASSDISRTQETQYF
>-|TRBJ1-1|TRBV2|TRBD1
TGTGCCAGTCCGGACAGGAGGAACACTGAAGCTTTCTTT
CASPDRRNTEAFF
>-|TRBJ1-1|TRBV14|-
TGTGCCAGCAGCCCCAAATTGGGGAACACTGAAGCTTTCTTT
CASSPKLGNTEAFF
>-|TRBJ2-7|TRBV7-2|-
TGTGCCAGCAGCTTAGTTGTAGGGAGCTCCTACGAGCAGTACTTC
CASSLVVGSSYEQYF
>-|TRBJ2-1|TRBV7-9|-
TGTGCCAGCAGCCGGGTCACCAATGAGCAGTTCTTC
CASSRVTNEQFF
>-|TRBJ2-4|TRBV4-3|TRBD2
TGCGCCAGCAGCCAAGCTAGCGGGGGGCCCAAAAACATTCAGTACTTC
CASSQASGGPKNIQYF
>-|TRBJ2-7|TRBV29-1|-
TGCAGCGCCGAGGAGGCGTTCTCCTACGAGCAGTACTTC
CSAEEAFSYEQYF
>-|TRBJ2-2|TRBV7-9|-
TGTGCCAGCAGCTTCGGGGGTCCCGGGGAGCTGTTTTTT
CASSFGGPGELFF
>-|TRBJ1-1|TRBV25-1|TRBD1
TGTGCCAGCAGTGATCTAACAGGGGGCGGCACTGAAGCTTTCTTT
CASSDLTGGGTEAFF
>-|TRBJ2-3|TRBV4-2|-
TGTGCCAGCAGCCAAGAACCGGGGAGCACAGATACGCAGTATTTT
CASSQEPGSTDTQYF
>-|TRBJ2-1|TRBV7-2|-
TGTGCCAGCAGCGGAACCGAGAGGGGACAGCAGTTCTTC
CASSGTERGQQFF
>few|TRBJ2-5|TRBV28|-
TGTGCCAGCAAACCCCCAGGGAAAGAGACCCAGTACTTC
CASKPPGKETQYF
>few|TRBJ2-3|TRBV5-1|-
TGCGCCAGCAGCTATCCCAGGGAGGTAGATACGCAGTATTTT
CASSYPREVDTQYF
>few|TRBJ2-7|TRBV7-2|TRBD1
TGTGCCAGCACCCTTCTTCCCCGGGACAGGGGAAAAGTGCAGTACTTC
CASTLLPRDRGKVQYF
>-|TRBJ1-1|TRBV19|-
TGTGCCAGTAGGATCTCCGACAGGCAGAACACTGAAGCTTTCTTT
CASRISDRQNTEAFF
>few|TRBJ1-2|TRBV11-2|-
TGTGCCAGCAGCTTAGACTTGGGCCCCAAATATGGCTACACCTTC
CASSLDLGPKYGYTF
>-|TRBJ1-2|TRBV5-1|TRBD1
TGCGCCAGCAGTTGGGACAGGGAGGTCTATGGCTACACCTTC
CASSWDREVYGYTF
>-|TRBJ2-1|TRBV7-3|TRBD1
TGTGCCAGTACGCAGGGACAGGCTAATGAGCAGTTCTTC
CASTQGQANEQFF
>few|TRBJ2-3|TRBV29-1|TRBD1
TGCAGCGTTGAGGGACAGGTCACAGATACGCAGTATTTT
CSVEGQVTDTQYF
>few|TRBJ2-1|TRBV28|-
TGTGCCAGCAGTGCCCAGACCTTACCCTACAATGAGCAGTTCTTC
CASSAQTLPYNEQFF
>-|TRBJ2-3|TRBV7-6|TRBD2
TGTGCCAGCAGCTCAAGACTAGCGGATACGCAGTATTTT
CASSSRLADTQYF
>-|TRBJ2-5|TRBV11-3|-
TGTGCCAGCAGCTCCCAGGGTGGAGAGACCCAGTACTTC
CASSSQGGETQYF
>-|TRBJ1-5|TRBV7-2|-
TGTGCCAGCACCTTAAAGGGGATAGGAGGGGTTAACAATCAGCCCCAGCATTTT
CASTLKGIGGVNNQPQHF
>few|TRBJ1-5|TRBV5-4|-
TGTGCCAGCAGCTTGATAGGAGATGGGCCCCAGCATTTT
CASSLIGDGPQHF
>-|TRBJ2-1|TRBV4-3|TRBD2
TGCGCCAGCAGCCGAACCCTAGCGGGAGCTGAGCAGTTCTTC
CASSRTLAGAEQFF